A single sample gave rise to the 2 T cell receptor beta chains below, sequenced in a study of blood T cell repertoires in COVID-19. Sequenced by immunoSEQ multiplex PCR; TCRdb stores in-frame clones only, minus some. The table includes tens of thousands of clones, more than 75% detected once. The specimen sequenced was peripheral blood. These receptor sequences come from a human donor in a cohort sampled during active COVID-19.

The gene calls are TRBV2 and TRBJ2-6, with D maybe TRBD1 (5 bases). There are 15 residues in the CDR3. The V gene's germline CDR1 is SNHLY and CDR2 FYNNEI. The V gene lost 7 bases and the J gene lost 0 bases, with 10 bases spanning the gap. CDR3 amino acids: CASIMDTSGANVLTF. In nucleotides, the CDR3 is TGTGCCAGCATCATGGACACCTCTGGGGCCAACGTCCTGACTTTC.

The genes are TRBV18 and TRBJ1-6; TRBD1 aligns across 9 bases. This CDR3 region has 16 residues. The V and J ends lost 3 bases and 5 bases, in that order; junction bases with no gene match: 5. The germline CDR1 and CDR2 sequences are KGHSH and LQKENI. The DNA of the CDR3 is TGTGCCAGCTCACCTTATACAGGGGGCGATAATTCACCCCTCCACTTT. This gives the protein CASSPYTGGDNSPLHF.